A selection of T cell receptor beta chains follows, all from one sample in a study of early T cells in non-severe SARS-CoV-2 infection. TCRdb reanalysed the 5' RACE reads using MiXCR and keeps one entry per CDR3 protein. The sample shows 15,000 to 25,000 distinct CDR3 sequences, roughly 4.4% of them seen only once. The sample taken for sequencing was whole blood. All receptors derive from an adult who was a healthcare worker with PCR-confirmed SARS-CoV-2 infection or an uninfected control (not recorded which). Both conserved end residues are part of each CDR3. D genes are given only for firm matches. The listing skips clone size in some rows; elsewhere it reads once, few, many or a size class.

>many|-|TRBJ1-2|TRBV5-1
CASSLQGYYGYTF
TGCGCCAGCAGCTTACAGGGCTACTATGGCTACACCTTC
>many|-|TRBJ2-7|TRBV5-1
CASTPVRGQTSYEQYF
TGCGCCAGCACCCCGGTACGAGGACAAACCTCCTACGAGCAGTACTTC
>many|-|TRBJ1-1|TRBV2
CASSAFYSEAFF
TGTGCCAGCAGTGCTTTCTACAGCGAAGCTTTCTTT
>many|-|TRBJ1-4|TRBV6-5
CASRGPAIPEKLFF
TGTGCCAGCAGAGGACCGGCCATCCCTGAAAAACTGTTTTTT
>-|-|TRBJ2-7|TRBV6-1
CASSQNPYEQYF
TGTGCCAGCAGCCAGAACCCCTACGAGCAGTACTTC
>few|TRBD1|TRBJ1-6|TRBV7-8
CASSLYTGDAPLHF
TGTGCCAGCAGCTTGTACACAGGGGACGCACCCCTCCACTTT
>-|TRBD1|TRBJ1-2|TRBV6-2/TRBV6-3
CTSSPQGITNYGYTF
TGTACCAGCAGTCCACAGGGGATTACTAACTATGGCTACACCTTC
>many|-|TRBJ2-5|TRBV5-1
CASSLGRNKETQYF
TGCGCCAGCAGCTTGGGTAGGAACAAAGAGACCCAGTACTTC
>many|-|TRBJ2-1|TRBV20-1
CSARTGDAQRYNEQFF
TGCAGTGCTAGAACAGGTGACGCACAACGGTACAATGAGCAGTTCTTC
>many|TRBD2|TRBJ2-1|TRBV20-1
CSALGTSGGHYNEQFF
TGCAGTGCTCTCGGGACTAGCGGGGGGCACTACAATGAGCAGTTCTTC
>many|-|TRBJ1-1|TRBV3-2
CASSVQRGATEAFF
TGTGCCAGCAGCGTTCAACGGGGGGCCACTGAAGCTTTCTTT
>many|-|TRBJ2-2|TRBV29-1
CSVVGFLGTGELFF
TGCAGCGTCGTTGGGTTCCTTGGCACCGGGGAGCTGTTTTTT
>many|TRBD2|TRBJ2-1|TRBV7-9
CASSPLGTGGLSYNEQFF
TGTGCCAGCAGCCCACTGGGGACGGGGGGTCTTTCCTACAATGAGCAGTTCTTC
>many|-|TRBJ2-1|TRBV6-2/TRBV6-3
CASSYSKRLDEQFF
TGTGCCAGCAGTTACTCGAAGAGGTTGGATGAGCAGTTCTTC
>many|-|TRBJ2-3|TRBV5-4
CASSIGEVDTQYF
TGTGCCAGCAGCATAGGGGAGGTGGATACGCAGTATTTT
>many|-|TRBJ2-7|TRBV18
CASSVLPYEQYF
TGTGCCAGCTCCGTGCTCCCCTACGAGCAGTACTTC
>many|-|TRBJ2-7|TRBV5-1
CASKGQYSSYEQYF
TGCGCCAGCAAAGGACAGTATAGCTCCTACGAGCAGTACTTC
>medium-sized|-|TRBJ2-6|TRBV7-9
CASSLKSGANVLTF
TGTGCCAGCAGCCTCAAGTCTGGGGCCAACGTCCTGACTTTC
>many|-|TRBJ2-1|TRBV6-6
CASTPVVLGGNEQFF
TGTGCCAGCACCCCTGTCGTCCTCGGGGGCAATGAGCAGTTCTTC
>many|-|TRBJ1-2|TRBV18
CASSPQVGVTSYGYTF
TGTGCCAGCTCACCCCAGGTAGGGGTGACTTCCTATGGCTACACCTTC
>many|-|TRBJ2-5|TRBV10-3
CAISVQQETQYF
TGTGCCATCAGTGTGCAACAAGAGACCCAGTACTTC
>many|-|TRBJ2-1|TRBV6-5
CASSSYIRADSYNEQFF
TGTGCCAGCAGTTCCTACATCCGAGCGGACTCCTACAATGAGCAGTTCTTC
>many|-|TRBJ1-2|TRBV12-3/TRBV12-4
CASSLQGAYGYTF
TGTGCCAGCAGCCTACAGGGTGCCTATGGCTACACCTTC
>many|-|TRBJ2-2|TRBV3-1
CASSQVTSSGTGELFF
TGTGCCAGCAGCCAAGTGACGTCCTCAGGCACCGGGGAGCTGTTTTTT
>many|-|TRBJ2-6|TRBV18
CASSPLRAGIAASGANVLTF
TGTGCCAGCTCACCACTTCGGGCAGGGATCGCGGCGTCTGGGGCCAACGTCCTGACTTTC
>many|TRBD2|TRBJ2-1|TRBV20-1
CSASTSGGTSGEQFF
TGCAGTGCTAGCACTAGCGGGGGGACGTCCGGTGAGCAGTTCTTC
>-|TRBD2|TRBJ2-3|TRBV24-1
CATSDQRAGGTDTQYF
TGTGCCACCAGTGATCAAAGAGCGGGGGGCACAGATACGCAGTATTTT
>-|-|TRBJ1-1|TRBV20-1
CSARAWVNTEAFF
TGCAGTGCTAGGGCCTGGGTGAACACTGAAGCTTTCTTT
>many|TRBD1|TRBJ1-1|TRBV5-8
CASSLRGPTEAFF
TGTGCCAGCAGCTTGAGGGGGCCCACTGAAGCTTTCTTT
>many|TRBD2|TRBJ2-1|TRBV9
CASSVDASGPNEQFF
TGTGCCAGCAGCGTTGATGCTAGCGGCCCTAATGAGCAGTTCTTC
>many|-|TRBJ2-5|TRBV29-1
CSVESGRETQYF
TGCAGCGTTGAATCGGGCCGAGAGACCCAGTACTTC
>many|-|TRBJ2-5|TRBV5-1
CASSTATGKETQYF
TGCGCCAGCAGCACCGCTACAGGGAAAGAGACCCAGTACTTC
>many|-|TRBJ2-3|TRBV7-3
CASRYQGGTDTQYF
TGTGCCAGCAGGTATCAAGGCGGCACAGATACGCAGTATTTT
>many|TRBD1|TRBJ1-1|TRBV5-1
CASSTGQGEAFF
TGCGCCAGCAGCACCGGACAGGGTGAAGCTTTCTTT
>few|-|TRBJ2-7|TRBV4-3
CASSQVGRTYEQYF
TGCGCCAGCAGCCAAGTAGGGCGGACTTACGAGCAGTACTTC
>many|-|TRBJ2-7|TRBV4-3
CASSQATGPSYEQYF
TGCGCCAGCAGCCAAGCTACAGGGCCCTCCTACGAGCAGTACTTC
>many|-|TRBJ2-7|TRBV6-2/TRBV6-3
CASCGAARGEQYF
TGTGCCAGCTGCGGGGCGGCACGCGGAGAGCAGTACTTC
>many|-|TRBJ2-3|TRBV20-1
CSATGTDTQYF
TGCAGTGCTACCGGTACAGATACGCAGTATTTT
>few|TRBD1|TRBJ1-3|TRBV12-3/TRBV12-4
CASRTGPGNTIYF
TGTGCCAGCAGGACAGGGCCCGGAAACACCATATATTTT
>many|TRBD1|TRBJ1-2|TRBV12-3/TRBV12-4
CASSLQGARSYGYTF
TGTGCCAGCAGTCTACAGGGGGCGAGGAGCTATGGCTACACCTTC
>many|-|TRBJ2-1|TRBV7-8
CASSSLRGLYYNEQFF
TGTGCCAGCAGCTCTTTGCGAGGGCTCTACTACAATGAGCAGTTCTTC
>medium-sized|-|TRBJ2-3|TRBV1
CTSSQEALARVETDTQYF
TGCACCAGCAGCCAAGAAGCTCTAGCGCGGGTAGAGACAGATACGCAGTATTTT
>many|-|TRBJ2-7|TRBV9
CASSVATGDFYEQYF
TGTGCCAGCAGCGTAGCTACAGGGGACTTCTACGAGCAGTACTTC
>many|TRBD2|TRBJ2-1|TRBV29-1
CSVGGVEQFF
TGCAGCGTGGGGGGGGTTGAGCAGTTCTTC
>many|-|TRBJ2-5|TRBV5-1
CASSFSQETQYF
TGCGCCAGCAGCTTCTCACAGGAGACCCAGTACTTC
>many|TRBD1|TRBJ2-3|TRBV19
CASVGQATDTQYF
TGTGCCAGCGTGGGACAGGCCACAGATACGCAGTATTTT
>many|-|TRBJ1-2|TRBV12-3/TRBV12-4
CASSTGLYYGYTF
TGTGCCAGCAGCACGGGACTCTACTATGGCTACACCTTC
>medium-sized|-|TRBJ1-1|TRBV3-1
CASSSPGALGTEAFF
TGTGCCAGCAGCTCCCCCGGGGCCCTGGGCACTGAAGCTTTCTTT
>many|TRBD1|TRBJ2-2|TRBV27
CASRPGQGQVSNTGELFF
TGTGCCAGCAGACCGGGACAGGGGCAAGTATCGAACACCGGGGAGCTGTTTTTT